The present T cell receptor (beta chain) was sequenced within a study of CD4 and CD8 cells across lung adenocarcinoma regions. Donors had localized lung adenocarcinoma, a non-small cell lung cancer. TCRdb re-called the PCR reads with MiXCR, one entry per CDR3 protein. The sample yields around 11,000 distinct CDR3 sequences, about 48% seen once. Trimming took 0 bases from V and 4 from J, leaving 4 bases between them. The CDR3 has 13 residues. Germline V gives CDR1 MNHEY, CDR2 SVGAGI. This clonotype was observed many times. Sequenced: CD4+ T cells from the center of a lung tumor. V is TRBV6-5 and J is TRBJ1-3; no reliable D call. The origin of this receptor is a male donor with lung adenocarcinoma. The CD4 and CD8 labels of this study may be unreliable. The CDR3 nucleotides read TGTGCCAGCAGTTACTCTCGGGGAAACACCATATATTTT. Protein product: CASSYSRGNTIYF.